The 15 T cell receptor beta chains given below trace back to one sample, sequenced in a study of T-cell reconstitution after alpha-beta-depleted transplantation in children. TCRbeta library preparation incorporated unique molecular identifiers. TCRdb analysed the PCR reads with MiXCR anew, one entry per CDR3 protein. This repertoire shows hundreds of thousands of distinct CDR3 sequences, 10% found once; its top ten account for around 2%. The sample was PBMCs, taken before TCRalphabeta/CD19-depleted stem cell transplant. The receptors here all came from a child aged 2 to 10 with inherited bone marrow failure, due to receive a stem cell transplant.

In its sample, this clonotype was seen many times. CDR3 DNA: TGCGCCAGCAGCCCCAGGGGGAGCGGACGGCAAGAGACCCAGTACTTC. This translates into CASSPRGSGRQETQYF. This rearrangement joins TRBV5-1 to TRBJ2-5; 7 bases line up with TRBD1. V trimming: 4 bases; J trimming: 2 bases; junction bases outside the gene matches: 11. Germline V gene lookup returns CDR1 SGHRS and CDR2 YFSETQ. There are 16 residues in the CDR3.

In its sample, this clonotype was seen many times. CDR3 protein: CASSLAGLKAEAFF. CDR3 nucleotides: TGTGCCAGCAGCTTAGCAGGGTTAAAGGCTGAAGCTTTCTTT. The gene calls are TRBV7-2 and TRBJ1-1; D ambiguous. This CDR3 has 14 residues. Germline loops: CDR1 SGHTA, CDR2 FQGNSA. Between the trimmed V and J ends, which lost 0 bases and 6 bases, there was a span of 11 bases. The whole variable domain, filled in from reference TRBV7-2 and TRBJ1-1, reads GAGVSQSPSNKVTEKGKDVELRCDPISGHTALYWYRQSLGQGLEFLIYFQGNSAPDKSGLPSDRFSAERTGGSVSTLTIQRTQQEDSAVYLCASSLAGLKAEAFFGQGTRLTVV.

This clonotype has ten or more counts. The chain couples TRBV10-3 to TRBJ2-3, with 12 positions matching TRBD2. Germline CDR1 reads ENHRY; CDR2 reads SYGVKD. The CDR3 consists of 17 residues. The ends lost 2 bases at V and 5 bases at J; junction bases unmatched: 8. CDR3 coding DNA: TGTGCCATCAGTGAGGCCCAGACTAGCGGGAGTTTAGATACGCAGTATTTT. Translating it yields CAISEAQTSGSLDTQYF.

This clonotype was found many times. The CDR3 nucleotides read TGCGCCAGCAGCTTATCGCCTAGCGGGAGTGGTTGGGGAAATGAGCAGTTCTTC. Protein sequence: CASSLSPSGSGWGNEQFF. This chain joins TRBV5-1 and TRBJ2-1; 10 nucleotides match TRBD2. The CDR3 spans 18 residues. V shed 2 bases, J shed 7 bases, and the junction held 15 bases outside the gene matches. Germline CDR1 reads SGHRS; CDR2 reads YFSETQ.

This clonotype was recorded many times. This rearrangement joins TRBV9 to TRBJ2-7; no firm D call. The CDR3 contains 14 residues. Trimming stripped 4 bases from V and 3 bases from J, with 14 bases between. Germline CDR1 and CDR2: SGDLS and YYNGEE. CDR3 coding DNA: TGTGCCAGCAGCCCTACCAAAGTGCTCTACGAGCAGTACTTC. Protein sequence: CASSPTKVLYEQYF.

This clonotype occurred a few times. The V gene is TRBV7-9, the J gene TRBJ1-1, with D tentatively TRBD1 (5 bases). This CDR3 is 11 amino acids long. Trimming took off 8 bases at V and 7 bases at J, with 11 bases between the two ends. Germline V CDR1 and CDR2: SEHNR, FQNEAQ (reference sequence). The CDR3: CASRRDREAFF. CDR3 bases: TGTGCCAGCCGTCGGGACCGTGAAGCTTTCTTT.

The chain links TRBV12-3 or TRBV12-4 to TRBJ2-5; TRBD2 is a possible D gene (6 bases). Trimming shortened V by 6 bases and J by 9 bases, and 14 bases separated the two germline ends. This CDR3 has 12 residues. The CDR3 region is CASRGDFTPQYF. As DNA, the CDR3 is TGTGCCAGCAGAGGGGACTTTACACCCCAGTACTTC.

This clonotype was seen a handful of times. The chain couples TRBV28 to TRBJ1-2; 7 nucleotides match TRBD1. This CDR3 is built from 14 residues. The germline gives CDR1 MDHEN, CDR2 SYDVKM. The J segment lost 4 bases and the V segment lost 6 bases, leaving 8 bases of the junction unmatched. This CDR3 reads CASRPNRGGYGYTF. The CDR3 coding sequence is TGTGCCAGCAGACCTAACAGGGGAGGCTATGGCTACACCTTC.

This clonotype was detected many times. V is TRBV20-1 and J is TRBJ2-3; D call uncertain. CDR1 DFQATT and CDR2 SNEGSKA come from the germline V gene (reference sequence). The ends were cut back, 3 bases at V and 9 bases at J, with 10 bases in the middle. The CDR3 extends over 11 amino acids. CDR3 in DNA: TGCAGTGCTAGCGGGTGGGGAACGCAGTATTTT. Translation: CSASGWGTQYF.

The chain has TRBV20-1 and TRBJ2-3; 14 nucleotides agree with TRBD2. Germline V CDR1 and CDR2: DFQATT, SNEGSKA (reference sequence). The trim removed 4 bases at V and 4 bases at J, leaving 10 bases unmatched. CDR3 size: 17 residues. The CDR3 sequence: CSATLQTSGRGADTQYF. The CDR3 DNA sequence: TGCAGTGCTACCCTACAGACTAGCGGGAGGGGGGCAGATACGCAGTATTTT.

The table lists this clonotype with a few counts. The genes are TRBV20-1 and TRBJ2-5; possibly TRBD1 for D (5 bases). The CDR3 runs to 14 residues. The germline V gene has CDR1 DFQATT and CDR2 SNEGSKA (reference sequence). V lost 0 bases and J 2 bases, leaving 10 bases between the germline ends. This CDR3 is CSARDRRVQETQYF. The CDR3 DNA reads TGCAGTGCTAGAGATCGCAGGGTGCAAGAGACCCAGTACTTC.

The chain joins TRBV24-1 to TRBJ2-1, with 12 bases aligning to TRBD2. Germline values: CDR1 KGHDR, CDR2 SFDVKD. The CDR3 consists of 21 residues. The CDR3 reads CAASDLDRQGKTSGRYNEQFF. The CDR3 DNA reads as TGTGCGGCCAGTGATTTGGACCGACAGGGAAAGACTAGCGGGAGATACAATGAGCAGTTCTTC.

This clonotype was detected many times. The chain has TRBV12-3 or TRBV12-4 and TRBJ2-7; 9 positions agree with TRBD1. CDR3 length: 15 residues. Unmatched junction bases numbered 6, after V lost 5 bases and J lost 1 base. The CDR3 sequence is CASSPTGTGSYEQYF. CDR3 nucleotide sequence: TGTGCCAGCAGTCCAACCGGGACAGGGTCCTACGAGCAGTACTTC.

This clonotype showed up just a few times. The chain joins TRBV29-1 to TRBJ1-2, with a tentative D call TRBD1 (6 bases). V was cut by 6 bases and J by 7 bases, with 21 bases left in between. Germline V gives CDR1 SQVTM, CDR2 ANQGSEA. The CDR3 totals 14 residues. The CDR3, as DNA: TGCAGCGTAACACCCCGTTGGGGGCTGAGTGGCTACACCTTC. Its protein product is CSVTPRWGLSGYTF.

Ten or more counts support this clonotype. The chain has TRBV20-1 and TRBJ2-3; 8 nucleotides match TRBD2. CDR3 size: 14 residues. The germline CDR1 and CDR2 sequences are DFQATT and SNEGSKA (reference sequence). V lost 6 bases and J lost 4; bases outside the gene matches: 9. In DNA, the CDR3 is TGCAGTGCCACCGGGACTAGGTCCGCAGATACGCAGTATTTT. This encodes CSATGTRSADTQYF.